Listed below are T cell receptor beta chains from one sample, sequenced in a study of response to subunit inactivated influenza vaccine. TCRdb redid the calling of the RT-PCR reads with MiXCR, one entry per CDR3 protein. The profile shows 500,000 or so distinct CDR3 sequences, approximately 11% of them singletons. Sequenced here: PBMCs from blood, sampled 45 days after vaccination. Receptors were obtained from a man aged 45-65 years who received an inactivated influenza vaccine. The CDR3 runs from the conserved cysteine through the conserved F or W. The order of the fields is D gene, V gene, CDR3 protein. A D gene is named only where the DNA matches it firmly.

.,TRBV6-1,CASSTTRAEKNTIYF
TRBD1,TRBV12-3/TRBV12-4,CASSLRTGRLTEAFF
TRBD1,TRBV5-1,CASAEGTDNTGELFF
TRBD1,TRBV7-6,CASSAATGILNEKLFF
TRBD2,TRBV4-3,CASSQDGLTSGNTDTQYF
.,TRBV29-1,CSVGRDGNSGNTIYF
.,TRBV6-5,CASSYSSGSSYNEQFF
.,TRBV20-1,CSARLAYSYEQYF
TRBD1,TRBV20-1,CSARGAGGGEKLFF
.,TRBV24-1,CATSDFQSRGFDDEQFF
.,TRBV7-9,CASGGANSGEQYF
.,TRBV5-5,CASSLGREYEQYF
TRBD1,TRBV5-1,CASGQGDVSTDTQYF
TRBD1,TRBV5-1,CASSTGQSSYNEQFF
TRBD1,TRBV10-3,CAISDSRQGSWGTQYF
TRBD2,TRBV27,CATRQRGSSYEQYF
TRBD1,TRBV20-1,CSARDPVTGTTEAFF
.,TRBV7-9,CASSRTGQGSDTQYF
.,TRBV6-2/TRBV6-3,CASSYFGLLNHEQYF
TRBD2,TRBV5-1,CASSLWGEGSYNEQFF
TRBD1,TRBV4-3,CASSLRDRVANEQFF
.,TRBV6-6,CASSYSNNYEQYF
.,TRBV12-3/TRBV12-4,CASSLGDTGYF
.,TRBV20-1,CSAREVPGAYEQYF
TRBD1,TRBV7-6,CASSLELRGLGGVETQYF
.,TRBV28,CASTLSSYEQYF
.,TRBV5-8,CASRALTQYF
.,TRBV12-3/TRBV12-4,CASSSQNYGYTF
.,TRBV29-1,CSGAADNEQYF
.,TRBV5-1,CASSPGGEYNEQFF
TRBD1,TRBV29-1,CSVGFGQGTQETQYF
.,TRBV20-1,CSALAGNTYNEQFF
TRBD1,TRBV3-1,CASSPGPWEDREDEAFF
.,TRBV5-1,CASRVRAELNTEAFF
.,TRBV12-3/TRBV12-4,CASRRDRGKLFF
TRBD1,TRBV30,CASDREDSPLHF
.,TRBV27,CASRWQGNSPLHF
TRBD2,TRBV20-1,CSARDQSAGAFYEQYF
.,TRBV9,CASSGRAQRNYTF
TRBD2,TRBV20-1,CSARAKAGGPTSSTDTQYF
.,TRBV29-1,CSVEAYGRTDTQYF
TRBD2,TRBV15,CATSRGTSGAKETQYF
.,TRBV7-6,CASSSGGRNTGELFF
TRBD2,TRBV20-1,CSAGRASGIDETQYF
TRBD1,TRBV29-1,CSADRVVGIDEQFF
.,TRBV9,CASSVFPSEGEQYF
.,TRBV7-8,CASSRPSGYNEQFF
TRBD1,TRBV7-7,CASSVGQAMNTEAFF
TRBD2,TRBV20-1,CSARDRLAGGPSEETQYF
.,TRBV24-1,CATSDPRGNQPQHF
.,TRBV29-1,CSVAESGANVLTF
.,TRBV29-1,CSVGIYNEQFF
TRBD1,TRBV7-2,CASSPRTGRGEKLFF
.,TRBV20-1,CSASPIGPHSSTDTQYF
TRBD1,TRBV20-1,CSAPRQGANEQYF
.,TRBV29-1,CSVEGRLNYNEQFF
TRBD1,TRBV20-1,CSASRNRGRTEAFF